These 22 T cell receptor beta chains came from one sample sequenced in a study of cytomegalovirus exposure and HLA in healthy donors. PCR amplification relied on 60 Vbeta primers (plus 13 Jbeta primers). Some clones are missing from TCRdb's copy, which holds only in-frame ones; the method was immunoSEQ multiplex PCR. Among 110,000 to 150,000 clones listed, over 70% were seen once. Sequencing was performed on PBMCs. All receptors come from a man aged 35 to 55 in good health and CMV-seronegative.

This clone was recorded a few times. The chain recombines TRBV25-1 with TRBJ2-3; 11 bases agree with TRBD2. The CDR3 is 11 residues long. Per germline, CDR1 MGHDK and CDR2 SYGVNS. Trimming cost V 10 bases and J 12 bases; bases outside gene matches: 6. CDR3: CATTSGILQYF. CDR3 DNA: TGTGCCACGACTAGCGGGATACTCCAGTATTTT.

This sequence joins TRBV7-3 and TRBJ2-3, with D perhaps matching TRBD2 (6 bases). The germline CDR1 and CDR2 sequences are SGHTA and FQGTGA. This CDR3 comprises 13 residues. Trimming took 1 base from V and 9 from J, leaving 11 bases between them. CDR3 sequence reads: CASSLNPAGTQYF. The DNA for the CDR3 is TGTGCCAGCAGCTTAAACCCCGCGGGGACGCAGTATTTT.

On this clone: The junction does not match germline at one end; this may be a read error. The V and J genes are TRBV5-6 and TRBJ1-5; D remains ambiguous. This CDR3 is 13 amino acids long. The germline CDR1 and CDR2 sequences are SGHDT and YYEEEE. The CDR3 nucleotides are TGTGCCAGCAGCTTGGGACATTATCAGCCCCGGCATTTT. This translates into CASSLGHYQPRHF.

CDR3 sequence: CASSPYGGSSGNTIYF. CDR3 sequence (DNA): TGCGCCAGCAGCCCTTATGGGGGCAGCTCTGGAAACACCATATATTTT. The chain employs TRBV5-1 and TRBJ1-3; TRBD1 is a possible D gene (6 bases). Trimming removed 4 bases from V and 0 bases from J, with 14 bases in between. The germline CDR1 and CDR2 sequences are SGHRS and YFSETQ. The CDR3 spans 16 residues. Looking up the rest from reference TRBV5-1 and TRBJ1-3 gives the full variable domain: KAGVTQTPRYLIKTRGQQVTLSCSPISGHRSVSWYQQTPGQGLQFLFEYFSETQRNKGNFPGRFSGRQFSNSRSEMNVSTLELGDSALYLCASSPYGGSSGNTIYFGEGSWLTVV.

The CDR3 protein is CAWSVLYQETQYF. The CDR3 nucleotides read TGTGCCTGGAGTGTACTGTACCAAGAGACCCAGTACTTC. The chain recombines TRBV30 with TRBJ2-5, with D hard to call. V was shortened by 0 bases and J by 0 bases, with 5 bases between the two germline ends. CDR3 length: 13 amino acids. Germline CDR1 reads GTSNPN; CDR2 reads SVGIG (reference sequence).

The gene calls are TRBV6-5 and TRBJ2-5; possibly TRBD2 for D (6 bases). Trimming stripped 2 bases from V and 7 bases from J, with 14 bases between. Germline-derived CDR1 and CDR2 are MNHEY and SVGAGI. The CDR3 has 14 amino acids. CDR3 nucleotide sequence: TGTGCCAGCAGTTACGCCAGGGTGGGGGGGACCCAGTACTTC. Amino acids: CASSYARVGGTQYF.

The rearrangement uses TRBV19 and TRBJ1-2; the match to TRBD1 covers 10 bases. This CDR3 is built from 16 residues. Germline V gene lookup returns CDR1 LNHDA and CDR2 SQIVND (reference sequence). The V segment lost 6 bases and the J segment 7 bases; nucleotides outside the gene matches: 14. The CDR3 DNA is TGTGCCAGTAGCCACGGATCGAGACAGGGGGCACGTGGCTACACCTTC. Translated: CASSHGSRQGARGYTF.

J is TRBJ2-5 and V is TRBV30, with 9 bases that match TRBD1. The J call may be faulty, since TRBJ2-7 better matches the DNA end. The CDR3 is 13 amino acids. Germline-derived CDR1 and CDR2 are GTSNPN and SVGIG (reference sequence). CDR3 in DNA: TGTGCCTGGAGGGCGGGACAGGGCTACGAGCAGTACTTC. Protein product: CAWRAGQGYEQYF.

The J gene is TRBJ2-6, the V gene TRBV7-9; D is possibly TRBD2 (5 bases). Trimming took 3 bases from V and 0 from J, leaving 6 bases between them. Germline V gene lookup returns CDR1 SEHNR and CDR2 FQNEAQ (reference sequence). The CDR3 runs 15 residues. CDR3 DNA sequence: TGTGCCAGCAGCTTGCGGGTCTCTGGGGCCAACGTCCTGACTTTC. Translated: CASSLRVSGANVLTF.

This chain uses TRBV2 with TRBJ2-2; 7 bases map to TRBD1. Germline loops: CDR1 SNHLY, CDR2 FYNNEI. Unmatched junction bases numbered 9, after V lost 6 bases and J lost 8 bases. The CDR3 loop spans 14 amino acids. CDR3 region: CASSDRVQMGELFF. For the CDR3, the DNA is TGTGCCAGCAGCGACAGGGTGCAGATGGGGGAGCTGTTTTTT.

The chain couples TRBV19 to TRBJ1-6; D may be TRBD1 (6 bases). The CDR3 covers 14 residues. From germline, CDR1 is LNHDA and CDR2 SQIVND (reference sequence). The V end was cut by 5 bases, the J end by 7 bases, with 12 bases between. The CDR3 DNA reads TGTGCCAGTAGTCGGGGGGCAGAGAATTCACCCCTCCACTTT. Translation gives CASSRGAENSPLHF.

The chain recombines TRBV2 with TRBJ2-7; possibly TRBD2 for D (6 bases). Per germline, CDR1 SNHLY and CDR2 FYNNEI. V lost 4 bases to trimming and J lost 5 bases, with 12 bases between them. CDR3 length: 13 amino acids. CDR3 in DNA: TGTGCCAGCAGTGTGGAGGGGCAGAACGAGCAGTACTTC. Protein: CASSVEGQNEQYF.

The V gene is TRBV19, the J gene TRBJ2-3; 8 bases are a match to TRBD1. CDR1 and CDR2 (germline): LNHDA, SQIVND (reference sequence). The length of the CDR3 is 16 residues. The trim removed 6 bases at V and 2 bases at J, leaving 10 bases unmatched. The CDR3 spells CASRAGQGPITDTQYF. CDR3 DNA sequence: TGTGCCAGTAGGGCAGGACAGGGACCTATCACAGATACGCAGTATTTT.

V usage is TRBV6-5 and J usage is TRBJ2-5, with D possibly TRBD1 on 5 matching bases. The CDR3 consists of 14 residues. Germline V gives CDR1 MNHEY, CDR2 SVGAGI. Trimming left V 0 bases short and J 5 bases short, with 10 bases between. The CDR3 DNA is TGTGCCAGCAGTTACTCGCTGGGGCGGGAGACCCAGTACTTC. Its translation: CASSYSLGRETQYF.

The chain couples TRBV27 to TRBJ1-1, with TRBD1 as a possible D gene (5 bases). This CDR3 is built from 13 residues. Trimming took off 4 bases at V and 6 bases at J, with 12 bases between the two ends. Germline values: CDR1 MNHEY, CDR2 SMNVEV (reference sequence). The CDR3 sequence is CASSSGTRSEAFF. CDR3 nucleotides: TGTGCCAGCAGTTCGGGGACTAGGTCTGAAGCTTTCTTT.

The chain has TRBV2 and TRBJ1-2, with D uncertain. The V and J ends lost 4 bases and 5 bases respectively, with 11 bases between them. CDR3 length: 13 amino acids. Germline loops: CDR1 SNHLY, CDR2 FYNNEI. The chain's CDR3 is CASSGGLTYGYTF. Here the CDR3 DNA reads TGTGCCAGCAGTGGAGGACTGACGTATGGCTACACCTTC. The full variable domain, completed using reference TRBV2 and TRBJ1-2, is EPEVTQTPSHQVTQMGQEVILRCVPISNHLYFYWYRQILGQKVEFLVSFYNNEISEKSEIFDDQFSVERPDGSNFTLKIRSTKLEDSAMYFCASSGGLTYGYTFGSGTRLTVV.

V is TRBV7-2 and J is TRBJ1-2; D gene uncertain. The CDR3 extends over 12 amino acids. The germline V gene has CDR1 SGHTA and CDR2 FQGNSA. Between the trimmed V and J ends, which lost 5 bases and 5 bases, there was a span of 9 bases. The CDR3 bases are TGTGCCAGCAGCCCCGGAGAGTATGGCTACACCTTC. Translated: CASSPGEYGYTF.

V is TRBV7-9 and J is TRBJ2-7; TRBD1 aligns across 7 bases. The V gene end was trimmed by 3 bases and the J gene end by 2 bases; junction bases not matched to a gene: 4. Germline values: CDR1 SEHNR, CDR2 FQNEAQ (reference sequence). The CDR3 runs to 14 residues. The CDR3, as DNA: TGTGCCAGCAGCTTTCAGGGGGTCACCTACGAGCAGTACTTC. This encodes CASSFQGVTYEQYF.

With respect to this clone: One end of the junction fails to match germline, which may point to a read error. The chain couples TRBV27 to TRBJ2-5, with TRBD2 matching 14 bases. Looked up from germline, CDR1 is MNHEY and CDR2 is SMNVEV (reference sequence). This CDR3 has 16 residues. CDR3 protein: CASSPGLAGGQGTQYF. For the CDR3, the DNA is TGTGCCAGCAGTCCCGGACTAGCGGGGGGACAAGGGACCCAGTACTTC.

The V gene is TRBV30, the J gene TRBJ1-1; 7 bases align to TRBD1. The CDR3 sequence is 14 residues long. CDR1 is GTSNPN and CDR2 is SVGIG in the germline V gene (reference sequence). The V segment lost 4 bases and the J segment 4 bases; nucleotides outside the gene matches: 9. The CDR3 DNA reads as TGTGCCTGGAACAGACAGGGATTGGGCACTGAAGCTTTCTTT. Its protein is CAWNRQGLGTEAFF.

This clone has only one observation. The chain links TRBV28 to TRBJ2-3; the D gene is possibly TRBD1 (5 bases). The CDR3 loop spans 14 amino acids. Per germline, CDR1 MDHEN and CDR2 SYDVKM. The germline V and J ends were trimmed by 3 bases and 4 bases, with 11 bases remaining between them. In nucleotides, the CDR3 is TGTGCCAGCAGTTTTGCGGCAGGGCCAGATACGCAGTATTTT. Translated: CASSFAAGPDTQYF. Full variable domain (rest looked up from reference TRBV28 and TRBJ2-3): DVKVTQSSRYLVKRTGEKVFLECVQDMDHENMFWYRQDPGLGLRLIYFSYDVKMKEKGDIPEGYSVSREKKERFSLILESASTNQTSMYLCASSFAAGPDTQYFGPGTRLTVL.

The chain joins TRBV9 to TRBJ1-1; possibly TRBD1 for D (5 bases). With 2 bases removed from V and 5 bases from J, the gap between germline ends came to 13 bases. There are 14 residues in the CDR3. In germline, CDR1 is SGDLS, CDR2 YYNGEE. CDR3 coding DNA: TGTGCCAGCAGCGTTTTGGGGAGGGGAACTGAAGCTTTCTTT. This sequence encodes CASSVLGRGTEAFF.